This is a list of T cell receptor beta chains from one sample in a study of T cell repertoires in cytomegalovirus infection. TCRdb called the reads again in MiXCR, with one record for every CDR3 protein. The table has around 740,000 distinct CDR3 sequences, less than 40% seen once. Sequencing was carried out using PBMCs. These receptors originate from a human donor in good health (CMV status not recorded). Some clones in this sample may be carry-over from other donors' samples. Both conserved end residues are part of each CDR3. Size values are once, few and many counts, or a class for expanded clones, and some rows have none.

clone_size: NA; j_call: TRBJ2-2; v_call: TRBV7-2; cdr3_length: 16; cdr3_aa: CASRDRLAGGTGELFF
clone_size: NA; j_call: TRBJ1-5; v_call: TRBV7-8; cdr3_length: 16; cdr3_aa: CASSLSRASPNQPQHF
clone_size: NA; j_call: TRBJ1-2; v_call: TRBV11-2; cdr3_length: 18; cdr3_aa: CASSLVPRPKQANYGYTF
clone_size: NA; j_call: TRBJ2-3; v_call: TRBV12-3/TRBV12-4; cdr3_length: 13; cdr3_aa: CASSSVGRNTQYF
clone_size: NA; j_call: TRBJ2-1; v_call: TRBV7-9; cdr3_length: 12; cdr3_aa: CASSPPGNEQFF
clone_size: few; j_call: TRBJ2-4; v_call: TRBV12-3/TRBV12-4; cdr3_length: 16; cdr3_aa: CASSPPRALAKNIQYF
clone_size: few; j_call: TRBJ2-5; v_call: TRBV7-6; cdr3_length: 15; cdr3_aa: CASSLARGIAATQYF
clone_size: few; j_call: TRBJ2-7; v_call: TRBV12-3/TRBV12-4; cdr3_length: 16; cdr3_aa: CASSLARLGRGYEQYF
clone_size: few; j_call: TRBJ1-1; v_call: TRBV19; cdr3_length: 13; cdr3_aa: CASSPQQSAEAFF
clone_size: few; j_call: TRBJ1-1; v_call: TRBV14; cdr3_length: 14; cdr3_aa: CASSQITENTEAFF
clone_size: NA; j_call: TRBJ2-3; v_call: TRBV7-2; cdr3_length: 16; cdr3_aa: CASSQLGRGGPETQYF
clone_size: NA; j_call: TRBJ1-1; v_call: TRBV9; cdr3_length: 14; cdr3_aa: CSSGKLGVNTEAFF
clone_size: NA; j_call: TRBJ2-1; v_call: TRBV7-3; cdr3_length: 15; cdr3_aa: CASSRTSGDNNEQFF
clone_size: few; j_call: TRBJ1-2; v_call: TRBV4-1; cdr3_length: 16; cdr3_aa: CASSLPGEGGDYGYTF
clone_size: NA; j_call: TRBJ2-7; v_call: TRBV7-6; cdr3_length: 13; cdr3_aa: CASSRGTGSEQYF
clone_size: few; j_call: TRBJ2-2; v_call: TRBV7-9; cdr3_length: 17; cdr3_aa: CASSHPNPTTNTGELFF
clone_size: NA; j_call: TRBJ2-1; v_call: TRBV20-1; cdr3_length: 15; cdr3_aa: CSAEGWDRGGGEQFF